This TCR beta chain was retrieved from a study of blood T cell repertoires in COVID-19. At the level of the study: Samples taken during acute and convalescent COVID-19 were collected in the United States, Italy and Spain.

As handled by the study authors: Estimates of nucleated cell counts were drawn from the amplification of reference gene primers. Libraries were prepared by immunoSEQ multiplex PCR; TCRdb keeps only in-frame clonotypes and omits some of them. V and J calls and clone size come straight from that table; D and trimming were deduced from the DNA. Here the sample spans roughly 120,000 clones, 75% to 90% being singletons. This clone is a singleton in its sample. The sequence came from a woman aged 55-75 years with COVID-19, enrolled during active disease. Sequences were obtained from peripheral blood.

CDR3 amino acids: CASSEFAGSLYNEQFF. CDR3 nucleotide sequence: TGCGCCAGCAGTGAGTTTGCGGGGAGTTTATACAATGAGCAGTTCTTC. The chain has TRBV10-1 and TRBJ2-1, with D possibly matching TRBD2 (6 bases). The CDR3 is 16 amino acids. Trimming took 1 base from V and 4 from J, leaving 14 bases between them. The germline V gene has CDR1 WNHNN and CDR2 SYGVQD (reference sequence).